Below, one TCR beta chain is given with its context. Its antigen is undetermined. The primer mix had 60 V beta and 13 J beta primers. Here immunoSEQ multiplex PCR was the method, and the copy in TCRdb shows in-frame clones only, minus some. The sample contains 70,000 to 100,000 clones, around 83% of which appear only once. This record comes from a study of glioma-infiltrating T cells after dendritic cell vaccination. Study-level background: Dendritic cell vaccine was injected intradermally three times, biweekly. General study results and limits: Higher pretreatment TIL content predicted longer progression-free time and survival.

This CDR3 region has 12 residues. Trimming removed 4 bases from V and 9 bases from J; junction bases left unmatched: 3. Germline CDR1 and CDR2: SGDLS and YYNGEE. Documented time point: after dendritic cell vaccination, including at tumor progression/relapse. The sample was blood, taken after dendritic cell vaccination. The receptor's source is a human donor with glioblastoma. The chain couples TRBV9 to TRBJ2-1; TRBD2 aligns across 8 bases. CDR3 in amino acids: CASSRGGREQFF. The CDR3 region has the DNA TGTGCCAGCAGCCGGGGGGGCCGTGAGCAGTTCTTC.